Below are 26 T cell receptor beta chains sequenced from a single sample in a study of T-cell memory formation after mild COVID-19. TCRdb reprocessed the 5' RACE reads with MiXCR, giving one entry per CDR3 protein. Here the sample spans roughly 180,000 distinct CDR3 sequences, roughly 18% being singletons. The sample consisted of PBMCs or a T cell subset sorted from them (not recorded which). These receptors came from a man younger than 30 who had mild COVID-19 (a few samples of this study predate the infection). Cell type and time point are not known.

This clonotype was counted a few times. The V and J genes are TRBV15 and TRBJ1-3; D is unclear. Germline assignment: CDR1 LNHNV and CDR2 YYDKDF (reference sequence). This CDR3 comprises 17 residues. V gave up 5 bases and J gave up 1 base, with 18 bases separating them. CDR3: CATSPRGPRLSGNTIYF. CDR3 DNA: TGTGCCACCAGCCCACGAGGCCCCCGTCTTTCTGGAAACACCATATATTTT.

This clonotype has just a few counts. The gene calls are TRBV4-3 and TRBJ1-1; D uncertain. Between the trimmed V and J ends, which lost 1 base and 1 base, there was a span of 10 bases. This CDR3 region has 15 residues. CDR1 is LGHNA and CDR2 is YSLEER in the germline V gene. The CDR3 DNA follows: TGCGCCAGCAGCCAAGGTCGCCGGGAGAACACTGAAGCTTTCTTT. Encoded protein: CASSQGRRENTEAFF.

CDR3 sequence (DNA): TGTGCCAGCAGTGCACGCGGGGGGCGTTATACGCAGTATTTT. Its translation is CASSARGGRYTQYF. This rearrangement joins TRBV25-1 to TRBJ2-3; 8 bases map to TRBD2. The CDR3 length is 14 residues. Germline V CDR1 and CDR2: MGHDK, SYGVNS. With V trimmed by 4 bases and J by 7 bases, 7 bases remained unmatched.

The chain links TRBV7-9 to TRBJ1-6; 7 bases match TRBD1. CDR1 is SEHNR, CDR2 FQNEAQ, per germline (reference sequence). J gave up 10 bases and V 4 bases, and 28 bases lay outside the gene matches. CDR3 size: 21 residues. The CDR3 nucleotides read TGTGCCAGCAGCTCTACCTTTGACAGGGCCGTGGGGGTGGATTTATTCTCACCCCTCCACTTT. Translating it yields CASSSTFDRAVGVDLFSPLHF.

This sequence joins TRBV18 and TRBJ2-3; D is possibly TRBD2 (6 bases). V lost 4 bases and J lost 6, with 8 bases in between. CDR1 and CDR2 from the germline V gene are KGHSH and LQKENI. CDR3 length equals 12 residues. The CDR3 spells CASSQAGDTQYF. For the CDR3, the DNA is TGTGCCAGCTCACAGGCGGGGGATACGCAGTATTTT.

The chain couples TRBV15 to TRBJ1-2, with D uncertain. The CDR3 runs to 15 residues. Trimming stripped 0 bases from V and 3 bases from J, with 11 bases between. CDR1 is LNHNV and CDR2 is YYDKDF in the germline V gene (reference sequence). CDR3 coding DNA: TGTGCCACCAGCAGAGATCCCGGAGCCGACTATGGCTACACCTTC. This gives the protein CATSRDPGADYGYTF. Together with reference TRBV15 and TRBJ1-2, the CDR3 gives the full variable domain: DAMVIQNPRYQVTQFGKPVTLSCSQTLNHNVMYWYQQKSSQAPKLLFHYYDKDFNNEADTPDNFQSRRPNTSFCFLDIRSPGLGDTAMYLCATSRDPGADYGYTFGSGTRLTVV.

The chain links TRBV7-9 to TRBJ1-5; D may be TRBD1 (6 bases). This CDR3 spans 14 amino acids. V lost 1 base and J 3 bases, leaving 7 bases between the germline ends. CDR1 and CDR2 (germline): SEHNR, FQNEAQ (reference sequence). CDR3 sequence: CASSLGQDNQPQHF. CDR3 in DNA: TGTGCCAGCAGCTTAGGACAGGACAATCAGCCCCAGCATTTT.

This clonotype was seen repeatedly, ten times or more. This chain joins TRBV5-1 and TRBJ2-1; D unclear. CDR1 and CDR2 from the germline V gene are SGHRS and YFSETQ. With 0 bases removed from V and 3 bases from J, the gap between germline ends came to 10 bases. This CDR3 spans 15 amino acids. The CDR3 nucleotides read TGCGCCAGCAGCTTGGTCCGCAACGACTACAATGAGCAGTTCTTC. It codes for CASSLVRNDYNEQFF. Full variable domain (rest looked up from reference TRBV5-1 and TRBJ2-1): KAGVTQTPRYLIKTRGQQVTLSCSPISGHRSVSWYQQTPGQGLQFLFEYFSETQRNKGNFPGRFSGRQFSNSRSEMNVSTLELGDSALYLCASSLVRNDYNEQFFGPGTRLTVL.

The genes are TRBV29-1 and TRBJ2-3; 12 nucleotides match TRBD2. V gave up 7 bases and J gave up 0 bases; unmatched junction bases: 8. This CDR3 region has 16 residues. Germline CDR1 and CDR2: SQVTM and ANQGSEA. The CDR3 bases are TGCAGCGCCGGACTAGCGGGGTCAACTAGCACAGATACGCAGTATTTT. Translated: CSAGLAGSTSTDTQYF.

This clonotype has just a few counts. J is TRBJ2-1 and V is TRBV6-6; 9 nucleotides match TRBD2. This CDR3 comprises 16 residues. Germline assignment: CDR1 MNHNY and CDR2 SVGAGI (reference sequence). V gave up 2 bases and J gave up 8 bases; unmatched junction bases: 10. The CDR3 here is CASSYGETSGVYEQFF. As DNA, the CDR3 is TGTGCCAGCAGTTACGGAGAGACTAGCGGAGTCTATGAGCAGTTCTTC.

V is TRBV6-5 and J is TRBJ1-6; D remains ambiguous. Trimming stripped 0 bases from V and 6 bases from J, with 21 bases between. The CDR3 length is 19 residues. CDR1 and CDR2 from the germline V gene are MNHEY and SVGAGI. The CDR3 region is CASSYSIFSGSDSNSPLHF. As DNA, the CDR3 is TGTGCCAGCAGTTACTCGATTTTCTCAGGTTCTGATTCTAATTCACCCCTCCACTTT.

CDR3 residues: CASTSTGARGTQYF. CDR3 nucleotides: TGTGCCAGCACCTCGACAGGGGCAAGAGGGACCCAGTACTTC. This rearrangement joins TRBV6-5 to TRBJ2-5; TRBD1 agrees at 8 bases. The J segment lost 7 bases and the V segment lost 7 bases, leaving 11 bases of the junction unmatched. This CDR3 region has 14 residues. CDR1 is MNHEY and CDR2 is SVGAGI in the germline V gene.

J is TRBJ2-3 and V is TRBV20-1; 10 nucleotides agree with TRBD2. The CDR3 extends over 14 amino acids. Germline-derived CDR1 and CDR2 are DFQATT and SNEGSKA (reference sequence). J lost 3 bases, V lost 7 bases, and 7 bases had no gene match. The CDR3 coding sequence is TGCAGTGTCAAGCGGGGGGGCCTAACAGATACGCAGTATTTT. Translated, it gives CSVKRGGLTDTQYF.

This clonotype was counted a few times. The gene calls are TRBV5-1 and TRBJ2-1; unclear D gene. Germline loops: CDR1 SGHRS, CDR2 YFSETQ. The germline V and J ends were trimmed by 4 bases and 8 bases, with 10 bases remaining between them. The CDR3 has 12 residues. The CDR3 DNA is TGCGCCAGCAGCGCCGGAAGTGATGAGCAGTTCTTC. Amino acids: CASSAGSDEQFF.

This rearrangement joins TRBV15 to TRBJ2-3; the D gene is possibly TRBD2 (5 bases). V lost 4 bases and J 4 bases, leaving 9 bases between the germline ends. CDR1 is LNHNV, CDR2 YYDKDF, per germline (reference sequence). The CDR3 contains 13 residues. The CDR3 here is CATSNSGADTQYF. The CDR3 nucleotides read TGTGCCACCAGCAACTCCGGGGCAGATACGCAGTATTTT.

The CDR3 DNA is TGTGCCAGCAGCGTACAAAGGTGGGGCACAGATACGCAGTATTTT. This codes for CASSVQRWGTDTQYF. The V call is TRBV9, the J call TRBJ2-3; D is ambiguous. Deletions cut 1 base from V and 1 base from J, with 10 bases between. Per germline, CDR1 SGDLS and CDR2 YYNGEE. CDR3 length equals 15 residues.

The table lists this clonotype with many counts. The chain couples TRBV28 to TRBJ2-5; tentative D call: TRBD2 (5 bases). Deletions cut 6 bases from V and 2 bases from J, with 7 bases between. Per germline, CDR1 MDHEN and CDR2 SYDVKM. This CDR3 comprises 12 residues. CDR3 coding DNA: TGTGCCAGCAGCGACTATCAAGAGACCCAGTACTTC. Residues: CASSDYQETQYF.

The chain couples TRBV7-3 to TRBJ2-3, with 7 bases fitting TRBD1. Germline-derived CDR1 and CDR2 are SGHTA and FQGTGA. The CDR3 totals 16 residues. V was pared by 1 base and J by 1 base, with 5 bases of the junction left unmatched. This chain's CDR3 is CASSLMGGTGTDTQYF. CDR3 DNA: TGTGCCAGCAGCTTAATGGGTGGGACAGGCACAGATACGCAGTATTTT.

This clonotype came up a few times. The gene calls are TRBV5-1 and TRBJ1-1, with a weak D call TRBD1 (6 bases). Trimming removed 4 bases at V and 1 base at J, with 14 bases between. Germline V gene data show CDR1 as SGHRS and CDR2 as YFSETQ. The CDR3 spans 15 residues. CDR3 in amino acids: CASSRRQASNTEAFF. In nucleotides, the CDR3 is TGCGCCAGCAGCCGACGACAGGCGTCGAACACTGAAGCTTTCTTT. Complete variable domain (other parts from reference TRBV5-1 and TRBJ1-1): KAGVTQTPRYLIKTRGQQVTLSCSPISGHRSVSWYQQTPGQGLQFLFEYFSETQRNKGNFPGRFSGRQFSNSRSEMNVSTLELGDSALYLCASSRRQASNTEAFFGQGTRLTVV.

This clonotype has a handful of counts. This chain links TRBV5-1 with TRBJ2-7; 11 nucleotides match TRBD2. V shed 0 bases, J shed 4 bases, and the junction held 3 bases outside the gene matches. CDR1 and CDR2 (germline): SGHRS, YFSETQ. The CDR3 runs to 15 residues. CDR3 residues: CASSLASGGLYEQYV. DNA for the CDR3: TGCGCCAGCAGCTTGGCTAGCGGGGGGTTATACGAGCAGTACGTC.

This clonotype was seen a handful of times. The chain recombines TRBV7-2 with TRBJ2-7; D might be TRBD1 (6 bases). CDR1 is SGHTA and CDR2 is FQGNSA in the germline V gene. V gave up 5 bases and J gave up 1 base, with 9 bases separating them. The CDR3 consists of 13 residues. The CDR3: CASSTGQSYEQYF. The DNA for the CDR3 is TGTGCCAGCAGCACCGGACAGTCCTACGAGCAGTACTTC.

The genes are TRBV3-1 and TRBJ1-1; maybe TRBD1 (5 bases). CDR1 and CDR2 from the germline V gene are LGHDT and YNNKEL (reference sequence). The V end was cut by 4 bases, the J end by 1 base, with 10 bases between. The CDR3 is made up of 14 amino acids. The CDR3 is CASSRIDRNTEAFF. The CDR3 DNA reads as TGTGCCAGCAGCCGAATAGACAGGAACACTGAAGCTTTCTTT.

This clonotype has just a few counts. The chain combines TRBV4-3 with TRBJ2-5, with a possible D match to TRBD2 (6 bases). V lost 4 bases and J lost 2, with 20 bases in between. This CDR3 has 17 amino acids. Germline loops: CDR1 LGHNA, CDR2 YSLEER. In DNA, the CDR3 is TGCGCCAGCAGCCGGACCGGGTGGTCTAGCGATCAAGAGACCCAGTACTTC. Translation gives CASSRTGWSSDQETQYF.

Only a few counts were recorded for this clonotype. V usage is TRBV12-5 and J usage is TRBJ1-2; no clear D gene. The CDR3 loop spans 15 amino acids. V was clipped by 0 bases and J by 4 bases, with 12 bases between them. CDR1 is LGHNT and CDR2 is FRNRAP in the germline V gene. The CDR3 DNA is TGTGCTAGTGGTTTGGTGGCAGGCAAGTCCTATGGCTACACCTTC. Its translation: CASGLVAGKSYGYTF.

In this sample, this clonotype turned up a few times. V gene TRBV7-2 combines with J gene TRBJ2-7; no clear D gene. Germline assignment: CDR1 SGHTA and CDR2 FQGNSA. This CDR3 spans 12 amino acids. Deletions cut 5 bases from V and 2 bases from J, with 7 bases between. The CDR3 nucleotides read TGTGCCAGCAGCGACTTCCCCTACGAGCAGTACTTC. Encoded protein: CASSDFPYEQYF.

V is TRBV6-5 and J is TRBJ2-7; 10 bases match TRBD1. V lost 7 bases and J lost 4; bases outside the gene matches: 4. The CDR3 sequence is 13 residues long. Germline V gene data show CDR1 as MNHEY and CDR2 as SVGAGI. In DNA, the CDR3 is TGTGCCAGCAATAGACAGGGGGCATACGAGCAGTACTTC. It encodes CASNRQGAYEQYF.